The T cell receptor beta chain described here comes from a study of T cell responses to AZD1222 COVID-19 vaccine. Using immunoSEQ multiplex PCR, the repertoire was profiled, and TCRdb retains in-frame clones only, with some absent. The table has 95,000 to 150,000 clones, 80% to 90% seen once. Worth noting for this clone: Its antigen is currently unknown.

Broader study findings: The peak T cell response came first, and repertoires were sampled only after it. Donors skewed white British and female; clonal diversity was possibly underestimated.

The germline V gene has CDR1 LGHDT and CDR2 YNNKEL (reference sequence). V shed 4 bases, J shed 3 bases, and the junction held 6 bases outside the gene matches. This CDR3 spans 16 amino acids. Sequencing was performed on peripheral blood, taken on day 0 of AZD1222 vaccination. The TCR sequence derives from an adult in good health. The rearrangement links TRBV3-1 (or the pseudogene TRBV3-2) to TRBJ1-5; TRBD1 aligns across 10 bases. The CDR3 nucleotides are TGTGCCAGCAGCCCCGGGACAGGGGCCTTCAATCAGCCCCAGCATTTT. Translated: CASSPGTGAFNQPQHF.